This passage covers 14 T cell receptor beta chains from one sample sequenced in a study of blood T cell repertoires in COVID-19 (dated by TCRdb to the early 2020s). The library was built by means of the immunoSEQ multiplex PCR assay. The table was pulled from immuneACCESS by TCRdb, which kept in-frame rearrangements only. Such tables lose some clones; where checked, under half of the loss comes from unresolved V genes, and the rest has no known cause. Within this sample are around 300,000 clones, with around four fifths of them counted one time only. The ten largest make up around 4.2% of the sample. The sample comprised peripheral blood. The receptors were gathered from a woman aged 45-59 years with active or convalescent COVID-19.

A remark on this clone: This sample includes further DNA sequences coding for the same CDR3. The CDR3: CASSLSGYGYTF. The DNA for the CDR3 is TGTGCCAGCAGTTTATCAGGGTATGGCTACACCTTC. The chain combines TRBV28 with TRBJ1-2; TRBD1 might be the D (5 bases). The CDR3 length is 12 residues. Germline values: CDR1 MDHEN, CDR2 SYDVKM. V was cut by 1 base and J by 5 bases, with 5 bases left in between.

The J gene is TRBJ2-1, the V gene TRBV18; weak D call: TRBD1 (7 bases). The V gene's germline CDR1 is KGHSH and CDR2 LQKENI. CDR3 length: 18 amino acids. V was trimmed by 5 bases and J by 2 bases, leaving 22 bases between them. The CDR3 region has the DNA TGTGCCAGCTCAGCGGGGACAGCACGCAAGATTACCTACAATGAGCAGTTCTTC. Its translation: CASSAGTARKITYNEQFF.

The chain combines TRBV20-1 with TRBJ1-1; perhaps TRBD1 as D (5 bases). V dropped 6 bases and J dropped 8 bases, with 13 bases sitting between them. The CDR3 sequence is 11 residues long. Germline lookup yields CDR1 DFQATT and CDR2 SNEGSKA (reference sequence). DNA of the CDR3: TGCAGTGCAGCAGGGTATGCCGAAGCTTTCTTT. Translation: CSAAGYAEAFF.

The CDR3 DNA reads as TGTGCCACCAGCAGAGTTCCGGGACAGGGTCCCGGGGAGCTGTTTTTT. It translates to CATSRVPGQGPGELFF. The chain carries TRBV15 and TRBJ2-2; TRBD1 aligns across 9 bases. The CDR3 length is 16 residues. V dropped 1 base and J dropped 6; count of bases not matched to a gene: 6. CDR1 and CDR2 from the germline V gene are LNHNV and YYDKDF (reference sequence).

The genes are TRBV4-1 and TRBJ2-1; no clear D. Germline assignment: CDR1 MGHRA and CDR2 YSYEKL. The CDR3 sequence is 12 residues long. V dropped 2 bases and J dropped 9 bases, with 8 bases sitting between them. CDR3 in amino acids: CASSQPVAEQFF. The CDR3 nucleotides are TGCGCCAGCAGCCAACCGGTCGCTGAGCAGTTCTTC.

This chain joins TRBV7-8 and TRBJ1-6; 7 nucleotides line up with TRBD1. This CDR3 region has 14 residues. Trimming took 6 bases from V and 13 from J; bases not matched to a gene: 12. Germline V CDR1 and CDR2: SGHVS, FQNEAQ. CDR3 sequence: CASSHAGTDVPLHF. In DNA, the CDR3 is TGTGCCAGCAGTCATGCGGGGACAGATGTTCCCCTCCACTTT.

This clone was found once. The chain recombines TRBV5-1 with TRBJ2-5; 7 bases are shared with TRBD2. The CDR3 length is 14 residues. Trimming removed 1 base from V and 2 bases from J; junction bases left unmatched: 2. Germline V lookup: CDR1 SGHRS, CDR2 YFSETQ. The CDR3 DNA reads as TGCGCCAGCAGCTTGCTTAGCGGGCAAGAGACCCAGTACTTC. Its translation: CASSLLSGQETQYF.

V gene TRBV27 combines with J gene TRBJ1-5; D is ambiguous. This CDR3 comprises 16 residues. From germline, CDR1 is MNHEY and CDR2 SMNVEV (reference sequence). With 4 bases removed from V and 2 bases from J, the gap between germline ends came to 15 bases. The CDR3: CASSSSSTPGNQPQHF. The CDR3 coding sequence is TGTGCCAGCAGTTCCTCTTCTACGCCGGGCAATCAGCCCCAGCATTTT.

Here the CDR3 DNA reads TGTGCCAGCTCACCCAGACCTAGCGGCACTTCCTACAATGAGCAGTTCTTC. Protein product: CASSPRPSGTSYNEQFF. The V call is TRBV18, the J call TRBJ2-1, with TRBD2 identical over 7 bases. The CDR3 is 17 residues long. The V gene's germline CDR1 is KGHSH and CDR2 LQKENI. The trim removed 3 bases at V and 1 base at J, leaving 9 bases unmatched.

The chain recombines TRBV11-2 with TRBJ2-1; D ambiguous. V gave up 5 bases and J gave up 10 bases, with 15 bases separating them. The CDR3 runs 13 residues. Germline CDR1 and CDR2: SGHAT and FQNNGV. The CDR3 region is CASSPSYRSEQFF. For the CDR3, the DNA is TGTGCCAGCAGCCCCTCGTACCGTAGCGAGCAGTTCTTC. The variable domain in full, with the rest retrieved from reference TRBV11-2 and TRBJ2-1, is EAGVAQSPRYKIIEKRQSVAFWCNPISGHATLYWYQQILGQGPKLLIQFQNNGVVDDSQLPKDRFSAERLKGVDSTLKIQPAKLEDSAVYLCASSPSYRSEQFFGPGTRLTVL.

This chain joins TRBV5-1 and TRBJ2-1; 9 bases align to TRBD1. This CDR3 spans 13 amino acids. J gave up 5 bases and V 4 bases, and 1 base lay outside the gene matches. Germline values: CDR1 SGHRS, CDR2 YFSETQ. The CDR3: CASSGTGHNEQFF. CDR3 sequence (DNA): TGCGCCAGCAGCGGGACAGGGCACAATGAGCAGTTCTTC. Full variable domain (remainder filled in from reference TRBV5-1 and TRBJ2-1): KAGVTQTPRYLIKTRGQQVTLSCSPISGHRSVSWYQQTPGQGLQFLFEYFSETQRNKGNFPGRFSGRQFSNSRSEMNVSTLELGDSALYLCASSGTGHNEQFFGPGTRLTVL.

V usage is TRBV5-4 and J usage is TRBJ2-7; D is unresolved. V lost 3 bases, J lost 6 bases, and 10 bases lay in between. This CDR3 contains 12 residues. Germline V gene lookup returns CDR1 SGHNT and CDR2 YYREEE (reference sequence). The chain's CDR3 is CASSSPYAEQYF. The CDR3 DNA sequence: TGTGCCAGCAGCTCCCCCTACGCCGAGCAGTACTTC.

V usage is TRBV28 and J usage is TRBJ2-1; 14 bases line up with TRBD2. The J segment lost 0 bases and the V segment lost 4 bases, leaving 11 bases of the junction unmatched. In germline, CDR1 is MDHEN, CDR2 SYDVKM. CDR3 size: 20 residues. CDR3 in amino acids: CASSSYLTSGRETSYNEQFF. The CDR3 DNA is TGTGCCAGCAGTTCCTACCTGACTAGCGGGAGGGAGACCTCCTACAATGAGCAGTTCTTC. The variable domain in full, with the rest retrieved from reference TRBV28 and TRBJ2-1, is DVKVTQSSRYLVKRTGEKVFLECVQDMDHENMFWYRQDPGLGLRLIYFSYDVKMKEKGDIPEGYSVSREKKERFSLILESASTNQTSMYLCASSSYLTSGRETSYNEQFFGPGTRLTVL.

The rearrangement joins TRBV18 to TRBJ1-1; a weak D match, TRBD1 (5 bases). CDR3 length equals 13 residues. Trimming shortened V by 5 bases and J by 1 base, and 8 bases separated the two germline ends. Germline loops: CDR1 KGHSH, CDR2 LQKENI. Here the CDR3 reads CASSTDRNTEAFF. The CDR3 coding sequence is TGTGCCAGCTCAACAGACAGGAACACTGAAGCTTTCTTT.